The subject of this entry is one T cell receptor (beta chain). What it recognizes is unknown. The sample comes from a study of a mutant IDH1 vaccine in newly diagnosed glioma. Study details: Patients received eight vaccinations in weeks 1, 3, 5, 7, 11, 15, 19, 23. Patients got their first vaccination 4-6 weeks after radiotherapy alone, or with temozolomide cycles. Sex distribution of treated patients was about 62% male and roughly 38% female; mean age was around 40 years.

Findings of the study overall: There were vaccine-induced immune responses in just under 95% of the patients.

Time point meaning: week 23, last vaccination. What each vaccine dose contained was 300 ug of mutant IDH1 20-mer peptide, accompanied by topical imiquimod. This CDR3 spans 15 amino acids. Germline-derived CDR1 and CDR2 are SGHTA and FQGNSA. The trim removed 3 bases at V and 8 bases at J, leaving 9 bases unmatched. Here immunoSEQ multiplex PCR was the method, and the copy in TCRdb shows in-frame clones only, minus some. The sample lists approximately 70,000 clones; over 75% were seen once. The material was PBMCs, obtained from a glioma patient whose treatment included an IDH1 peptide vaccine. The TCR comes from a man between 18 and 29 years old with glioma. The J gene is TRBJ1-4, the V gene TRBV7-2, with TRBD1 matching 7 bases. The chain's CDR3 is CASSLTGTASEKLFF. The CDR3 DNA reads as TGTGCCAGCAGCTTGACCGGGACAGCGTCCGAAAAACTGTTTTTT.